Given below is one TCR beta chain in context. The antigen remains unidentified. Trimming removed 8 bases from V and 0 bases from J, with 14 bases in between. The germline gives CDR1 MNHNS, CDR2 SASEGT. The CDR3 is 15 amino acids. The data were produced by immunoSEQ multiplex PCR, yet TCRdb's version contains in-frame clones alone and is incomplete. The table records about 3,600 clones, around 80% of them present only once. The sample originates from a study of immune cell composition in non-small cell lung cancer. Normal lung was sampled as far from the tumour as possible, at least 3 cm. Frozen unsorted single-cell suspensions supplied the genomic DNA. General study findings and limits: Squamous carcinomas (roughly 80%) more often had tumour-associated clones >0.5% than adenocarcinomas (approximately 35%). Tumour-reactive clones were not shown to match dominant in vivo tumour clones. Tumour TCR-beta clonality was not significantly tied to smoking pack-years.

The rearrangement joins TRBV6-1 to TRBJ2-1; weak D call: TRBD1 (5 bases). Sequencing was carried out using non-adjacent lung tissue. The sequence derives from a human donor with non-small cell lung cancer. The CDR3 bases are TGTGCCAGCGGTTCCAGGGAAAACTCCTACAATGAGCAGTTCTTC. As protein: CASGSRENSYNEQFF.